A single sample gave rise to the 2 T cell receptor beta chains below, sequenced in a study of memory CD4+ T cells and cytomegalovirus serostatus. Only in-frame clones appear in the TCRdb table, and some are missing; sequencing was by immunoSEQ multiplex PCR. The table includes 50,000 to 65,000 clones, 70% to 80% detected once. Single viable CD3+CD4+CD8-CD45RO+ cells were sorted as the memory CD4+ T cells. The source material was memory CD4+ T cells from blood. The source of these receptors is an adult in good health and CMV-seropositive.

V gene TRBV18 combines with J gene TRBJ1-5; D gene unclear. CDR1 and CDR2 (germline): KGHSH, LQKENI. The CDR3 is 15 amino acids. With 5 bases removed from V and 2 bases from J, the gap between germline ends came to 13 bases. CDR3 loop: CASSTAVEGNQPQHF. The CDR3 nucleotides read TGTGCCAGCTCAACGGCTGTCGAGGGCAATCAGCCCCAGCATTTT.

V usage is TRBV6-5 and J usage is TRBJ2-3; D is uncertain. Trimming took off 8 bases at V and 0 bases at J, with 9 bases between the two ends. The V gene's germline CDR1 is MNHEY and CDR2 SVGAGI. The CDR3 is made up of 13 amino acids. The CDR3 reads CASGDSSTDTQYF. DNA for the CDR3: TGTGCCAGCGGAGACTCTAGCACAGATACGCAGTATTTT.